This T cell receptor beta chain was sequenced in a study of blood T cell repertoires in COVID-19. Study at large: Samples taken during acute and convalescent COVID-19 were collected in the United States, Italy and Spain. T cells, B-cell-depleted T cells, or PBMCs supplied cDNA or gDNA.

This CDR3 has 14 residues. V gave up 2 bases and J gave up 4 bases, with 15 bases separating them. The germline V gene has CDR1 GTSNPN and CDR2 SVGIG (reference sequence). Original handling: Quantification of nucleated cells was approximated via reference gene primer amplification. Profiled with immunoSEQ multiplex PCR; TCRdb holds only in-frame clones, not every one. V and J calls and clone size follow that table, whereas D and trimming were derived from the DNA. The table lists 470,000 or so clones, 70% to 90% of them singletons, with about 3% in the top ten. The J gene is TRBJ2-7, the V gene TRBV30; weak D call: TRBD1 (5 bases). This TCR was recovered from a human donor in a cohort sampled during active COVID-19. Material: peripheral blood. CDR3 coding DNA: TGTGCCTGGAGTCCGGGCCTTGGGGCGTACGAGCAGTACTTC. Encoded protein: CAWSPGLGAYEQYF.